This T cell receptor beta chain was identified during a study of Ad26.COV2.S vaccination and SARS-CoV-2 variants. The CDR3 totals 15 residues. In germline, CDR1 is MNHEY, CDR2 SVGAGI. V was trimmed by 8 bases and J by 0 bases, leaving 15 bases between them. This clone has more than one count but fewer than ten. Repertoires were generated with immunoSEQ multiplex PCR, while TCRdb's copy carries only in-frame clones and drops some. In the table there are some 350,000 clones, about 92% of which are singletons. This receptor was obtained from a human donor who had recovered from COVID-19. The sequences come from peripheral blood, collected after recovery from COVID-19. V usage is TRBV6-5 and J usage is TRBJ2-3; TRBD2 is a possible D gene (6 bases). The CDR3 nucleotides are TGTGCCAGCGCGGGACTCGCGGGGAGCACAGATACGCAGTATTTT. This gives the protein CASAGLAGSTDTQYF.